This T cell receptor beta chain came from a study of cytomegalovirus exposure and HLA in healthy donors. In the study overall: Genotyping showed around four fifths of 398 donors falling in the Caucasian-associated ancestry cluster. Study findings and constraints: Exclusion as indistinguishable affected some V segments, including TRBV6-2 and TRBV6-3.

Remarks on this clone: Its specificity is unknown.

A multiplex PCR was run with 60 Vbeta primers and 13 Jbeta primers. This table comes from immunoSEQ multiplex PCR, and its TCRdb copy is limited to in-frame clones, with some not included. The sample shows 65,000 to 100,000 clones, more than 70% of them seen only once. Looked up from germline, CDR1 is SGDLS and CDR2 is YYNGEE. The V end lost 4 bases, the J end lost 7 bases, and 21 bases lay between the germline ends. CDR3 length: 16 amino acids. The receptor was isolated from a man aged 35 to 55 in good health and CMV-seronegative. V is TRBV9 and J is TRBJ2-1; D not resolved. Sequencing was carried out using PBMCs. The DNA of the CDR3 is TGTGCCAGCAGCTACTTTTCGACACCCGTCTGGAATGAGCAGTTCTTC. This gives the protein CASSYFSTPVWNEQFF.